Following are 9 T cell receptor beta chains from one sample sequenced in a study of blood T cell repertoires in COVID-19. Method: immunoSEQ multiplex PCR; TCRdb's copy keeps in-frame clones and lacks some. The sample includes 93,000 or so clones, 70% to 90% seen only once; the top ten take under 4%. Sequencing input: peripheral blood. The receptors derive from a man aged 45-65 years in a cohort sampled during active COVID-19.

This chain joins TRBV10-2 and TRBJ1-6; D may be TRBD1 (6 bases). The CDR3 sequence is 14 residues long. V gave up 4 bases and J gave up 7 bases, with 11 bases separating them. Germline CDR1 WSHSY, CDR2 SAAADI. CDR3 in amino acids: CASSAGQGNSPLHF. CDR3 sequence (DNA): TGCGCCAGCAGTGCGGGACAAGGAAATTCACCCCTCCACTTT.

The V and J genes are TRBV4-3 and TRBJ1-6, with a tentative D call TRBD1 (6 bases). Per the germline V gene, CDR1 is LGHNA and CDR2 is YSLEER. Trimming removed 4 bases from V and 14 bases from J, with 15 bases in between. CDR3 length: 13 amino acids. CDR3 nucleotide sequence: TGCGCCAGCAGCCCAGAGCAGGGGAGAACCCTCCACTTT. This encodes CASSPEQGRTLHF.

V and J are TRBV18 and TRBJ2-6; 8 bases align to TRBD2. Germline CDR1 and CDR2: KGHSH and LQKENI. The CDR3 has 18 amino acids. V lost 6 bases and J lost 0; bases outside the gene matches: 10. CDR3 region: CASSNRGGFLSGANVLTF. The CDR3 DNA reads TGTGCCAGCTCCAACCGGGGGGGGTTCCTCTCTGGGGCCAACGTCCTGACTTTC.

In its sample, this clone was seen a few times. The chain carries TRBV5-1 and TRBJ2-7; 8 bases match TRBD1. V lost 4 bases to trimming and J lost 4 bases; unmatched junction nucleotides: 10. Germline CDR1 reads SGHRS; CDR2 reads YFSETQ. The CDR3 loop spans 15 amino acids. CDR3 protein: CASSKRTGFLYEQYF. The DNA of the CDR3 is TGCGCCAGCAGCAAGCGGACAGGGTTTCTGTACGAGCAGTACTTC.

The gene calls are TRBV7-2 and TRBJ2-5, with 8 bases identical to TRBD1. V trimming: 1 base; J trimming: 5 bases; junction bases outside the gene matches: 12. The germline V gene encodes CDR1 SGHTA and CDR2 FQGNSA. This CDR3 contains 17 residues. CDR3 amino acids: CASSLVRGDRGSETQYF. CDR3 sequence (DNA): TGTGCCAGCAGCTTAGTTCGAGGAGACAGGGGATCTGAGACCCAGTACTTC.

This rearrangement joins TRBV7-9 to TRBJ2-1; TRBD1 agrees at 7 bases. The CDR3 has 17 amino acids. V trimming: 5 bases; J trimming: 4 bases; junction bases outside the gene matches: 14. Germline V CDR1 and CDR2: SEHNR, FQNEAQ (reference sequence). CDR3 region: CASSPIGQVKGYNEQFF. CDR3 coding DNA: TGTGCCAGCAGCCCGATTGGACAGGTGAAAGGGTACAATGAGCAGTTCTTC.

V gene TRBV18 combines with J gene TRBJ2-7; 8 bases line up with TRBD1. After removal of 3 bases from V and 7 bases from J, the junction contained 5 bases not matched to a gene. CDR1 and CDR2 from the germline V gene are KGHSH and LQKENI. The CDR3 covers 13 residues. The CDR3 sequence is CASSPDRVREQYV. The DNA for the CDR3 is TGTGCCAGCTCACCGGACAGGGTGCGGGAGCAGTACGTC.

The rearrangement joins TRBV6-2 or TRBV6-3 to TRBJ1-5, with TRBD1 matching 7 bases. This CDR3 spans 13 amino acids. After removal of 5 bases from V and 7 bases from J, the junction contained 5 bases not matched to a gene. Per the germline V gene, CDR1 is MNHEY and CDR2 is SVGEGT. In DNA form, the CDR3 reads TGTGCCAGCAGTCGACAGGGTTGGCAGCCCCAGCATTTT. This gives the protein CASSRQGWQPQHF.

The chain uses TRBV5-1 and TRBJ1-3, with 7 bases lining up with TRBD1. Germline V gives CDR1 SGHRS, CDR2 YFSETQ. The CDR3 contains 15 residues. V lost 3 bases and J lost 0; bases outside the gene matches: 3. The chain's CDR3 is CASSSAGGSGNTIYF. The CDR3 DNA sequence: TGCGCCAGCAGCTCCGCAGGGGGCTCTGGAAACACCATATATTTT.